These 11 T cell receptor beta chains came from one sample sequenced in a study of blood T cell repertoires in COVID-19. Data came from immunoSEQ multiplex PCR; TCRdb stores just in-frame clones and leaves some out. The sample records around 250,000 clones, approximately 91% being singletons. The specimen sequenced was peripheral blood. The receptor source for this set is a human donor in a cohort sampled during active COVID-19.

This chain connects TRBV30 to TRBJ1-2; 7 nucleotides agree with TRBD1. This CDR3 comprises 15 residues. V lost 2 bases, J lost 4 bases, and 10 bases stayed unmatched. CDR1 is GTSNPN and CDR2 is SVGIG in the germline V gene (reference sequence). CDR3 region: CAWSPRQGPGYGYTF. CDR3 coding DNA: TGTGCCTGGAGTCCCAGACAGGGTCCAGGCTATGGCTACACCTTC.

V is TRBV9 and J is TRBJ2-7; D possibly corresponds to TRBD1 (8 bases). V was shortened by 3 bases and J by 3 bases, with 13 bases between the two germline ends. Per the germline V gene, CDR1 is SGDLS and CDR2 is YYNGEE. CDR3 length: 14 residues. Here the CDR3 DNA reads TGTGCCAGCAGCGGCACAGGGGGGGACTACGAGCAGTACTTC. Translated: CASSGTGGDYEQYF. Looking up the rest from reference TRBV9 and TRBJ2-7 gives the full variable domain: DSGVTQTPKHLITATGQRVTLRCSPRSGDLSVYWYQQSLDQGLQFLIQYYNGEERAKGNILERFSAQQFPDLHSELNLSSLELGDSALYFCASSGTGGDYEQYFGPGTRLTVT.

The CDR3 here is CASSYNLDRRYSPLHF. In DNA, the CDR3 is TGTGCCAGCAGTTACAATTTGGACAGGAGGTATTCACCCCTCCACTTT. The J gene is TRBJ1-6, the V gene TRBV6-5, with TRBD1 identical over 7 bases. Germline trimming cut 2 bases from V and 8 bases from J; bases unmatched to any gene: 9. CDR1 MNHEY and CDR2 SVGAGI come from the germline V gene. This CDR3 is 16 amino acids long.

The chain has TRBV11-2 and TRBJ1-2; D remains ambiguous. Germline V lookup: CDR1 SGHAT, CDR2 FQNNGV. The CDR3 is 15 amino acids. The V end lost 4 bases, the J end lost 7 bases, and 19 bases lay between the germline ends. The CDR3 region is CASSSTDYKAFGYTF. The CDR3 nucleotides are TGTGCCAGCAGCTCCACCGACTATAAAGCGTTTGGCTACACCTTC.

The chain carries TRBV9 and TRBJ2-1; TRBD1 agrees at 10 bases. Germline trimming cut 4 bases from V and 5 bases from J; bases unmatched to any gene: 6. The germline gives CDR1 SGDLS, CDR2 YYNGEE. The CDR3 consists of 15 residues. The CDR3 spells CASSLRQGADNEQFF. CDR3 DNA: TGTGCCAGCAGCTTACGACAGGGGGCTGACAATGAGCAGTTCTTC.

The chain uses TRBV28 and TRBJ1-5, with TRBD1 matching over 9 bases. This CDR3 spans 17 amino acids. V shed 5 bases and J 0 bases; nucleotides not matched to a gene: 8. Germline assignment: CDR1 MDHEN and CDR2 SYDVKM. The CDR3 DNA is TGTGCCAGCAGTGACCAGGGACAGGGCTATAGCAATCAGCCCCAGCATTTT. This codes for CASSDQGQGYSNQPQHF.

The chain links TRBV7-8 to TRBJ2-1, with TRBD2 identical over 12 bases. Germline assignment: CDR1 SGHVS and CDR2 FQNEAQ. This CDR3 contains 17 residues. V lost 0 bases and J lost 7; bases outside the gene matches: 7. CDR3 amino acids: CASSLARGTSGSNEQFF. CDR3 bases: TGTGCCAGCAGCTTAGCGAGGGGGACTAGCGGGTCGAATGAGCAGTTCTTC.

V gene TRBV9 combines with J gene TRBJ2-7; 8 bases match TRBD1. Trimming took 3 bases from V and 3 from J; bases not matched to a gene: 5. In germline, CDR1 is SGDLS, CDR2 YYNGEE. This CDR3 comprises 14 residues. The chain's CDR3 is CASSGGTGIYEQYF. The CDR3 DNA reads TGTGCCAGCAGCGGCGGGACAGGTATCTACGAGCAGTACTTC.

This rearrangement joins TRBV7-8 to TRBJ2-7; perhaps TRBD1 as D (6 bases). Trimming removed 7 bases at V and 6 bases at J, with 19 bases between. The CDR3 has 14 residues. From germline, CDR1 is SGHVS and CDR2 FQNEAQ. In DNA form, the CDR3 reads TGTGCCAGCACATCTTCAGGGGTTGGAGCCGAGCAGTACTTC. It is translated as CASTSSGVGAEQYF.

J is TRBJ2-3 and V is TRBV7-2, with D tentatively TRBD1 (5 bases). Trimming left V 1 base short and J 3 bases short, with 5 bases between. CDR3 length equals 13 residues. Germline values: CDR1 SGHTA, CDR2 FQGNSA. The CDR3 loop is CASSLGQTDTQYF. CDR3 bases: TGTGCCAGCAGCTTAGGACAGACAGATACGCAGTATTTT.

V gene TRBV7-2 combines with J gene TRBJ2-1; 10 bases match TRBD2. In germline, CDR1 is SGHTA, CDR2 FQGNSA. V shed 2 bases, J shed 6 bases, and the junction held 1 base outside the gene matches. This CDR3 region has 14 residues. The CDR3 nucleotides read TGTGCCAGCAGCTTAAGCGGGGGGGCCAATGAGCAGTTCTTC. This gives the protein CASSLSGGANEQFF.